This T cell receptor (beta chain) was captured in a study of cytomegalovirus exposure and HLA in healthy donors. In the study overall: Later, an analysis reported that the 130 or so validation repertoires had used the same platform as the 550 to 750 first-cohort repertoires.

This CDR3 is built from 16 residues. From germline, CDR1 is SGHNT and CDR2 YYREEE (reference sequence). V was shortened by 4 bases and J by 5 bases, with 21 bases between the two germline ends. The protocol was immunoSEQ multiplex PCR, while the TCRdb copy is restricted to in-frame clones and leaves out a portion. This table has more than 80,000 clones, 95% to 96% appearing once. A note on this clone: Its matching antigen is unknown.

Broader study findings: As was reported, the classifier diagnosed cytomegalovirus status with high specificity and sensitivity.

V is TRBV5-4 and J is TRBJ2-5, with D possibly TRBD2 on 5 matching bases. Input material: PBMCs. The clonotype originates from a woman younger than 35 in good health and CMV-seronegative. The CDR3 region is CASSLLGGTREETQYF. The CDR3, as DNA: TGTGCCAGCAGCCTTCTTGGCGGCACAAGGGAGGAGACCCAGTACTTC.